The present entry profiles one TCR beta chain with its context. A junction end diverges from the germline sequence, so it may reflect a read error. The CDR3 runs to 13 residues. The data were obtained in a study of blood T cells in healthy people across ages. Through a sample-barcoded 5' primer and a J-beta primer mix, a second PCR was run for about 6 to 12 cycles. In TCRdb, the 5' RACE reads were re-called with MiXCR into one record per CDR3 protein. In the table there are almost 550,000 distinct CDR3 sequences, nearly 25% of which are singletons. These data also formed part of another study, on T cells of mothers and their children. That study reports: The study obtained over 8.5 million TCR beta CDR3 reads per mother and 3 million to 3.5 million per child.

The J gene is TRBJ2-7, the V gene TRBV12-3 or TRBV12-4; D not certain. The J call could be wrong; TRBJ2-5 is a better fit for the DNA end. The receptor comes from a boy aged 5-17 years in good health. The sequenced material came from blood. The CDR3 here is CAGSFSLFETQYF. In DNA, the CDR3 is TGTGCCGGCAGCTTCTCCTTGTTTGAGACCCAGTACTTC.